This T cell receptor (beta chain) was identified during a study of CD8+CD57+ T cells in acquired aplastic anemia listed by TCRdb under 2018. Context from the whole study: On average, sorted CD4+ and CD8+ cells yielded 3.2 ug of extracted DNA, with a range of roughly 0.18 to 30 ug. CD8+CD57+ expansion was defined as a frequency above the mean frequency observed in healthy subjects.

In regard to this clonotype: Its antigen remains unidentified. Base qualities were left out, and no much larger clone turns up one base away.

Genomic DNA served as template for TCR beta VDJ combination and CDR3 sequence profiling. An Illumina HiSeq 2000 was used for TCR repertoire sequencing. Processing in the source paper ran as follows. Repertoires were assessed using TRBV/TRBJ rearrangement plots, CDR3 size and DJ length profiles, and Simpson's diversity index. Whichever DNA sequence was most abundant in the deep sequencing data was defined as the immunodominant clone. CDR3 amino acid sequences were screened for sharing across subjects and compared with published repertoires and the VDJdb database. In TCRdb, the public reads were trimmed at Q25 with fastp and aligned with MiXCR, with productive beta chains retained. Rows with one shared CDR3 protein collapse into an entry with the most common genes and DNA. TCRdb's processing, not the authors', yielded these V and J calls. In this sample the table shows under 250,000 distinct CDR3 sequences, roughly half of which occur a single time. Over 7.5% of the sample is taken by the ten largest.

Flow cytometry had shown CD8+CD57+ cell expansion in the patients selected for sequencing. Every patient had a diagnosis of severe acquired aplastic anemia based on International Study of Aplastic Anemia and Agranulocytosis and Camitta criteria. Patients had received no therapy at the time of blood sampling. In this study, sorted CD4+ and CD8+ T cells from the blood of healthy subjects and of severe aplastic anemia patients had their TCR repertoires deep-sequenced. Patients were enrolled in the USA under clinicaltrials.gov protocols 00001620, 01623167, 00001397, 00071045, 00081523 and 00961064. Ficoll-Paque density gradient centrifugation was used to isolate peripheral blood mononuclear cells. CD4+ and CD8+ T cells were sorted by FACS or magnetic beads before DNA extraction. Broader findings and caveats from the paper: Around 31 CD8+ CDR3 sequences were shared between patients and controls but appeared highly expressed in patients and within their immunodominant clones. Between patients and healthy controls, no significant difference in CD8+ Simpson's diversity was found (P=0.060).

Material for sequencing was sorted CD4+, CD8+, or CD8+CD57+ T cells (not recorded which) from PBMCs. The origin of this receptor is a human donor with aplastic anemia.

CDR3 sequence: CSARVVLENTIYF. The sequenced DNA is TGCAGTGCTAGAGTTGTGTTGGAAAACACCATATATTTT. The chain links TRBV20-1 with TRBJ1-3, with the D gene too uncertain to name. At the junction V is shortened by 1 base and J by 6 bases, with 10 bases in between. Sequences DFQATT (CDR1) and SNEGSKA (CDR2) are obtained from the germline V gene (reference sequence). The CDR3 runs 13 amino acids, cysteine and phenylalanine included. The kept DNA is CDR3 alone, 39 bases in frame from the first base.